This record concerns one T cell receptor (beta chain) sequence. Antigen: not known. This specimen belongs to a study of cytomegalovirus exposure and HLA in healthy donors. Study information: There were roughly 120 million unique TCR beta sequences, drawn from about 190 million T cells, in an earlier analysis.

PCR used 60 Vbeta primers and 13 Jbeta primers. The method was immunoSEQ multiplex PCR; TCRdb's version includes in-frame clones alone and lacks a portion of them. The data show 150,000 to 200,000 clones, with 84% seen just once and roughly 2.8% held by the top ten. Findings and limits, study-wide: Reportedly, TCR beta sequences accurately predicted HLA-A and HLA-B alleles in most subjects. Associated with cytomegalovirus, according to the listing, were about 160 TCR beta chains.

The CDR3 has 14 amino acids. The sequence came from a woman aged 45 to 65 in good health and CMV-seropositive. The chain employs TRBV1 and TRBJ1-2. TRBV1 is a pseudogene. Sample: PBMCs. DNA for the CDR3: TGCACCAGCGGAACGGGTTGCCATAACTATGGCTACACCTTC. Translated: CTSGTGCHNYGYTF.